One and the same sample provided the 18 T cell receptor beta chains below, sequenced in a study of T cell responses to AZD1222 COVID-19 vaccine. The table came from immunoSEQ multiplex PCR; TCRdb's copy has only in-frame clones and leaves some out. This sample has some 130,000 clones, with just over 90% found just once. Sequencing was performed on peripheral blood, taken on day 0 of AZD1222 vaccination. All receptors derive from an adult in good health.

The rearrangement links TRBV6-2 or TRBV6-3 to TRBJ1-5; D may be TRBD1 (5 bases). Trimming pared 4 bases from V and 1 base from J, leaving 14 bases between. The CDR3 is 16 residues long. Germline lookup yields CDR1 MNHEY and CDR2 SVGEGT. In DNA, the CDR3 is TGTGCCAGCAGTTGGGGCTCCGGGAACAGCAATCAGCCCCAGCATTTT. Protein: CASSWGSGNSNQPQHF.

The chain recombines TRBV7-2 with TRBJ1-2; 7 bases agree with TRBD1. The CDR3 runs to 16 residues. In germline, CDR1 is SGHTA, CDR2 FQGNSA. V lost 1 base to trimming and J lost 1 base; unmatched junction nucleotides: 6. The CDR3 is CASSLGSGQNNYGYTF. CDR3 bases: TGTGCCAGCAGCTTAGGGTCGGGACAGAATAACTATGGCTACACCTTC.

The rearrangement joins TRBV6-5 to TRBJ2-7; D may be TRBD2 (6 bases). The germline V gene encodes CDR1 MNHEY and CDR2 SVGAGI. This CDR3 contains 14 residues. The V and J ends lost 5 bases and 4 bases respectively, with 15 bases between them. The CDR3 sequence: CASSRDRRGYEQYF. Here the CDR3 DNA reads TGTGCCAGCAGTCGGGACCGGCGGGGTTACGAGCAGTACTTC.

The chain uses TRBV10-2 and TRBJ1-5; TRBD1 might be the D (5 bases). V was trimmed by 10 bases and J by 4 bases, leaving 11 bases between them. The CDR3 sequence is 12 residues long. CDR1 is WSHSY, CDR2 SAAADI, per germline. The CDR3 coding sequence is TGCGCCACCGGGACGGGGAATCAGCCCCAGCATTTT. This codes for CATGTGNQPQHF.

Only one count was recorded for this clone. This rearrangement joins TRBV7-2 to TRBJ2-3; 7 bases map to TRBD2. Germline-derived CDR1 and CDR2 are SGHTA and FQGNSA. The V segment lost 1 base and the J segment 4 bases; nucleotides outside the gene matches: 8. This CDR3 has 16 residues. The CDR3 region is CASSLVGGGVSDTQYF. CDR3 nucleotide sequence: TGTGCCAGCAGCTTAGTTGGCGGGGGTGTTTCAGATACGCAGTATTTT.

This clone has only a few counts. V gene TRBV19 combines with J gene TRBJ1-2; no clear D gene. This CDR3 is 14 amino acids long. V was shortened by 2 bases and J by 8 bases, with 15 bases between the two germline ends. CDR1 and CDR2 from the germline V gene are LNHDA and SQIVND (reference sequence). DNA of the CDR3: TGTGCCAGTAGTATAACGTGGCATTCAAAGGGCTACACCTTC. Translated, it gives CASSITWHSKGYTF.

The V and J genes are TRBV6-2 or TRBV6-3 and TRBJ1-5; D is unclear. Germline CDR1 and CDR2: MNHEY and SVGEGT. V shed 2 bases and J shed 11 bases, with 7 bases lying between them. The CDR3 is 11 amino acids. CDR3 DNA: TGTGCCAGCAGTTACGGGGTAGCCCAGCATTTT. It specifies CASSYGVAQHF.

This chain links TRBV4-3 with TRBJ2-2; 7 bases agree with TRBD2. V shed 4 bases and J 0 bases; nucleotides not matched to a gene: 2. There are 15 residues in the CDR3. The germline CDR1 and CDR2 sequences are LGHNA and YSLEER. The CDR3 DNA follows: TGCGCCAGCAGCCGGGACTATCCGAACACCGGGGAGCTGTTTTTT. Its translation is CASSRDYPNTGELFF.

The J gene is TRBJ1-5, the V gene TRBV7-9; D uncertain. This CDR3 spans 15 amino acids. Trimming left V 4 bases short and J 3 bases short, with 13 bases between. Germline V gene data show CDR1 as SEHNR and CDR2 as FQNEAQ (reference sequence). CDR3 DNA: TGTGCCAGCAGCTCCTCCGAGACCTTCAATCAGCCCCAGCATTTT. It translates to CASSSSETFNQPQHF.

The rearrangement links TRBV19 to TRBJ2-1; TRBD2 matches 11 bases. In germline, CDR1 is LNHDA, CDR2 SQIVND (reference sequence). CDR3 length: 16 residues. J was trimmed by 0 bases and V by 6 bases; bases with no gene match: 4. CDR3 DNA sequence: TGTGCCAGTAGGGGACTAGCGGAAACCTCCTACAATGAGCAGTTCTTC. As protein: CASRGLAETSYNEQFF.

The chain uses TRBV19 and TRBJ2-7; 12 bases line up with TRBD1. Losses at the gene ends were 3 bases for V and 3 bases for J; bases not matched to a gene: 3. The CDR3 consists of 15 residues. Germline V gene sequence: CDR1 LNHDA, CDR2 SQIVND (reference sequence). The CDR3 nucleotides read TGTGCCAGTAGTATGGGGACAGGGGGCATCTACGAGCAGTACTTC. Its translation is CASSMGTGGIYEQYF.

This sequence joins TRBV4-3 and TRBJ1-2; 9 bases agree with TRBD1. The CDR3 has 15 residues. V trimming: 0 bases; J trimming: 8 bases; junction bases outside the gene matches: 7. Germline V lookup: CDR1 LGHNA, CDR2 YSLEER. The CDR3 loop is CASSQEGTGLMGYTF. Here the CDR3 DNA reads TGCGCCAGCAGCCAAGAAGGGACAGGGCTTATGGGCTACACCTTC.

The CDR3 DNA is TGCGCCAGCAGCCAAGTGGAAACAGATACGCAGTATTTT. This encodes CASSQVETDTQYF. The genes are TRBV4-1 and TRBJ2-3; D is ambiguous. Looked up from germline, CDR1 is MGHRA and CDR2 is YSYEKL. The CDR3 has 13 amino acids. V was trimmed by 1 base and J by 3 bases, leaving 5 bases between them.

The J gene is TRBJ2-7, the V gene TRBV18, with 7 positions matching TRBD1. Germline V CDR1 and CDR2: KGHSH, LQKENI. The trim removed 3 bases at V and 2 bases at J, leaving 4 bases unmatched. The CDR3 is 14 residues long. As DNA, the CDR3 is TGTGCCAGCTCACCGGGGCAGGGGGCCTACGAGCAGTACTTC. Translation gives CASSPGQGAYEQYF. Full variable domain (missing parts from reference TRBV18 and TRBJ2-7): NAGVMQNPRHLVRRRGQEARLRCSPMKGHSHVYWYRQLPEEGLKFMVYLQKENIIDESGMPKERFSAEFPKEGPSILRIQQVVRGDSAAYFCASSPGQGAYEQYFGPGTRLTVT.

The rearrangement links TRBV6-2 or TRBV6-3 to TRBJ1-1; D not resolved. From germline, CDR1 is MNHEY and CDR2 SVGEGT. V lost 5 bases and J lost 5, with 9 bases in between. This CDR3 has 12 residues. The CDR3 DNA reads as TGTGCCAGCAGTCCGGGCGTTACTGAAGCTTTCTTT. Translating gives CASSPGVTEAFF.

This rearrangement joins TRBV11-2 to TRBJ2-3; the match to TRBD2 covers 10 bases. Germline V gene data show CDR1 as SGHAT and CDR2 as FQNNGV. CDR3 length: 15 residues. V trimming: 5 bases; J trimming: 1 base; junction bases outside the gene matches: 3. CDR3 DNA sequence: TGTGCCAGCAGCGAGCGGGGGGGCGGCACAGATACGCAGTATTTT. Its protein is CASSERGGGTDTQYF. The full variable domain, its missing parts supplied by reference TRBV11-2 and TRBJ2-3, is EAGVAQSPRYKIIEKRQSVAFWCNPISGHATLYWYQQILGQGPKLLIQFQNNGVVDDSQLPKDRFSAERLKGVDSTLKIQPAKLEDSAVYLCASSERGGGTDTQYFGPGTRLTVL.

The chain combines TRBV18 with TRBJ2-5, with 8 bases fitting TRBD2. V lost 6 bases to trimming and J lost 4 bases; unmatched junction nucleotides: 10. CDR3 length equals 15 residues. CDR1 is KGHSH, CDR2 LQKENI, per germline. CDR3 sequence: CASSYPGTSVETQYF. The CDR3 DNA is TGTGCCAGCTCGTACCCCGGGACTAGTGTAGAGACCCAGTACTTC.

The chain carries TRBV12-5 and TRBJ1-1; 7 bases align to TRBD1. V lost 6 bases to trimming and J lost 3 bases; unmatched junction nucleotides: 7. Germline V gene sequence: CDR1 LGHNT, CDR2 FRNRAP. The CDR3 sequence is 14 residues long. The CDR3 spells CASGEGAEHTEAFF. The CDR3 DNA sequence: TGTGCTAGTGGGGAGGGGGCTGAGCACACTGAAGCTTTCTTT. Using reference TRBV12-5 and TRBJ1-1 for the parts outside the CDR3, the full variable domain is DARVTQTPRHKVTEMGQEVTMRCQPILGHNTVFWYRQTMMQGLELLAYFRNRAPLDDSGMPKDRFSAEMPDATLATLKIQPSEPRDSAVYFCASGEGAEHTEAFFGQGTRLTVV.